Presented here are 24 T cell receptor beta chains from one specimen sequenced in a study of cytomegalovirus exposure and HLA in healthy donors. A multiplex PCR was run with 60 Vbeta primers and 13 Jbeta primers. This table comes from immunoSEQ multiplex PCR, and its TCRdb copy is limited to in-frame clones, with some not included. Among around 90,000 clones, 75% to 90% were seen once, and the ten largest hold around 7%. Material for sequencing was PBMCs. The source is a man aged 35-49 years in good health and CMV-seropositive.

The chain combines TRBV6-5 with TRBJ1-6; D is ambiguous. The V end lost 5 bases, the J end lost 10 bases, and 12 bases lay between the germline ends. CDR3 size: 13 residues. Per the germline V gene, CDR1 is MNHEY and CDR2 is SVGAGI. The CDR3 DNA follows: TGTGCCAGCAGTGAAGACGGAGGATCACCCCTCCACTTT. This codes for CASSEDGGSPLHF.

This clone showed up just a few times. V and J are TRBV2 and TRBJ2-7; 14 bases fit TRBD2. Germline V gene sequence: CDR1 SNHLY, CDR2 FYNNEI. The CDR3 extends over 13 amino acids. CDR3 bases: TGTGCTACCGGACTAGCGGGAGGTCACGAGCAGTACTTC. This gives the protein CATGLAGGHEQYF.

The rearrangement uses TRBV6-1 and TRBJ2-7, with 12 nucleotides matching TRBD1. CDR1 and CDR2 from the germline V gene are MNHNS and SASEGT. Trimming at V came to 8 bases and at J to 6 bases, leaving 5 bases not matched to a gene. The CDR3 sequence is 13 residues long. The CDR3 coding sequence is TGTGCCAGCCGGGACAGGGGGCCTCGCGAGCAGTACTTC. It yields the protein CASRDRGPREQYF.

V is TRBV4-2 and J is TRBJ2-1; the match to TRBD2 covers 8 bases. The CDR3 extends over 18 amino acids. Germline V gene lookup returns CDR1 LGHNA and CDR2 YNFKEQ. The V segment lost 0 bases and the J segment 4 bases; nucleotides outside the gene matches: 11. The chain's CDR3 is CASSQEALSGSAYNEQFF. CDR3 nucleotides: TGTGCCAGCAGCCAAGAGGCACTCAGCGGGAGTGCTTACAATGAGCAGTTCTTC.

This clone has just one count. The CDR3 DNA reads as TGCGCCAGCAGCCAGAGGCGGGGGGAGGACAGGAATCAGCCCCAGCATTTT. Translating gives CASSQRRGEDRNQPQHF. The chain links TRBV4-1 to TRBJ1-5, with 7 positions matching TRBD1. CDR3 size: 17 residues. V was pared by 3 bases and J by 4 bases, with 12 bases of the junction left unmatched. The germline V gene has CDR1 MGHRA and CDR2 YSYEKL.

The genes are TRBV5-1 and TRBJ2-1, with D maybe TRBD1 (6 bases). This CDR3 spans 13 amino acids. The V end lost 0 bases, the J end lost 9 bases, and 10 bases lay between the germline ends. The germline V gene encodes CDR1 SGHRS and CDR2 YFSETQ. The CDR3 DNA reads TGCGCCAGCAGCTTGGAGACAGGTGGTGAGCAGTTCTTC. Residues: CASSLETGGEQFF.

This clone has a single count. The V call is TRBV18, the J call TRBJ1-6; 8 bases match TRBD1. The V and J ends lost 3 bases and 8 bases, in that order; junction bases with no gene match: 6. This CDR3 comprises 15 residues. Germline CDR1 reads KGHSH; CDR2 reads LQKENI. The CDR3 coding sequence is TGTGCCAGCTCACCCGCGACAGGGGCATATTCACCCCTCCACTTT. Its protein is CASSPATGAYSPLHF. The complete variable domain, with remaining parts taken from reference TRBV18 and TRBJ1-6, reads NAGVMQNPRHLVRRRGQEARLRCSPMKGHSHVYWYRQLPEEGLKFMVYLQKENIIDESGMPKERFSAEFPKEGPSILRIQQVVRGDSAAYFCASSPATGAYSPLHFGNGTRLTVT.

The rearrangement joins TRBV4-1 to TRBJ1-2; TRBD1 is a possible D gene (6 bases). CDR3 size: 15 residues. V lost 3 bases and J lost 2, with 13 bases in between. Germline CDR1 is MGHRA and CDR2 is YSYEKL. Here the CDR3 reads CASSHEGRGNYGYTF. The CDR3 DNA sequence: TGCGCCAGCAGCCACGAGGGGAGGGGGAACTATGGCTACACCTTC.

This chain connects TRBV10-2 to TRBJ2-7; 12 bases line up with TRBD1. J gave up 7 bases and V 6 bases, and 10 bases lay outside the gene matches. Germline V CDR1 and CDR2: WSHSY, SAAADI. The CDR3 is 15 residues long. For the CDR3, the DNA is TGCGCCAGCAGGAGCCTGGGACAGGGGGCGAAGGAGCAGTACTTC. Protein: CASRSLGQGAKEQYF.

This sequence joins TRBV19 and TRBJ2-3; no reliable D call. Deletions cut 5 bases from V and 6 bases from J, with 9 bases between. This CDR3 spans 12 amino acids. Germline CDR1 and CDR2: LNHDA and SQIVND (reference sequence). The CDR3 loop is CASSFAKDTQYF. The CDR3 DNA is TGTGCCAGTAGTTTCGCGAAGGATACGCAGTATTTT.

This clone has more than one count but fewer than ten. The V call is TRBV7-9, the J call TRBJ1-1, with 8 bases lining up with TRBD1. The CDR3 has 15 amino acids. The V and J ends lost 5 bases and 3 bases, in that order; junction bases with no gene match: 8. Germline CDR1 reads SEHNR; CDR2 reads FQNEAQ (reference sequence). As DNA, the CDR3 is TGTGCCAGCAGCCCCGACAGGGGAGAGGACACTGAAGCTTTCTTT. It is translated as CASSPDRGEDTEAFF.

The chain recombines TRBV5-1 with TRBJ2-7; possible D gene TRBD1, 6 bases. V lost 4 bases and J 2 bases, leaving 13 bases between the germline ends. Germline V gene sequence: CDR1 SGHRS, CDR2 YFSETQ. The CDR3 extends over 14 amino acids. CDR3 sequence (DNA): TGCGCCAGCAGCCAGGGACAACCCGCCTACGAGCAGTACTTC. Translation: CASSQGQPAYEQYF.

In this sample, this clone turned up once. V usage is TRBV9 and J usage is TRBJ2-1, with 8 nucleotides matching TRBD2. J lost 6 bases, V lost 2 bases, and 7 bases had no gene match. The CDR3 consists of 15 residues. Germline V CDR1 and CDR2: SGDLS, YYNGEE. The CDR3 sequence is CASSVGSGDFNEQFF. The CDR3 coding sequence is TGTGCCAGCAGCGTGGGTAGCGGGGACTTCAATGAGCAGTTCTTC.

J is TRBJ1-2 and V is TRBV7-2; 8 nucleotides match TRBD1. The CDR3 covers 13 residues. Trimming at V came to 4 bases and at J to 8 bases, leaving 6 bases not matched to a gene. The germline gives CDR1 SGHTA, CDR2 FQGNSA. The CDR3 nucleotides read TGTGCCAGCAGCTCAGGACAGGGCGGCGGCTACACCTTC. Its translation is CASSSGQGGGYTF.

The J gene is TRBJ1-6, the V gene TRBV5-6; D gene ambiguous. CDR1 and CDR2 from the germline V gene are SGHDT and YYEEEE. CDR3 length: 16 amino acids. The V gene lost 0 bases and the J gene lost 4 bases, with 11 bases spanning the gap. The CDR3 loop reads CASSLVRLPYNSPLHF. CDR3 nucleotides: TGTGCCAGCAGCTTGGTGCGGTTGCCTTATAATTCACCCCTCCACTTT.

V is TRBV6-1 and J is TRBJ2-3; TRBD2 matches 9 bases. Unmatched junction bases numbered 4, after V lost 6 bases and J lost 0 bases. This CDR3 is built from 15 residues. From germline, CDR1 is MNHNS and CDR2 SASEGT. CDR3 protein: CASRQGLASTDTQYF. The CDR3 DNA reads TGTGCCAGCAGACAAGGACTAGCGAGCACAGATACGCAGTATTTT.

In the case of this clone: Additional DNA sequences in this sample encode the identical CDR3. The chain joins TRBV6-1 to TRBJ1-5; D remains unclear. The CDR3 is 13 amino acids. Germline CDR1 reads MNHNS; CDR2 reads SASEGT. With 4 bases removed from V and 3 bases from J, the gap between germline ends came to 7 bases. CDR3 in amino acids: CASSGQDNQPQHF. The CDR3 DNA sequence: TGTGCCAGCAGTGGGCAAGACAATCAGCCCCAGCATTTT.

V usage is TRBV2 and J usage is TRBJ1-5; TRBD1 might be the D (6 bases). This CDR3 is 15 amino acids long. V was shortened by 2 bases and J by 3 bases, with 11 bases between the two germline ends. Germline-derived CDR1 and CDR2 are SNHLY and FYNNEI. CDR3 DNA sequence: TGTGCCAGCAGTGAAACAGGGCTTCCCAATCAGCCCCAGCATTTT. Translation gives CASSETGLPNQPQHF.

J is TRBJ2-6 and V is TRBV6-1; D remains ambiguous. CDR1 is MNHNS and CDR2 is SASEGT in the germline V gene. CDR3 length equals 15 residues. Trimming left V 4 bases short and J 0 bases short, with 7 bases between. DNA of the CDR3: TGTGCCAGCAGTGCCTCTAGCTCTGGGGCCAACGTCCTGACTTTC. Translating gives CASSASSSGANVLTF.

The V gene is TRBV9, the J gene TRBJ2-7; perhaps TRBD1 as D (6 bases). Germline lookup yields CDR1 SGDLS and CDR2 YYNGEE. V was cut by 5 bases and J by 4 bases, with 13 bases left in between. The CDR3 is 13 residues long. CDR3 region: CASSGTTRYEQYF. CDR3 coding DNA: TGTGCCAGCAGTGGGACAACCAGATACGAGCAGTACTTC.

This clone is a singleton in its sample. The chain joins TRBV14 to TRBJ1-1, with D perhaps TRBD1 (6 bases). Germline CDR1 reads SGHDN; CDR2 reads FVKESK. The CDR3 runs to 15 residues. The V end was cut by 4 bases, the J end by 1 base, with 13 bases between. The CDR3 reads CASSRVHRANTEAFF. The CDR3 DNA is TGTGCCAGCAGCCGGGTTCACAGGGCGAACACTGAAGCTTTCTTT. The whole variable domain, filled in from reference TRBV14 and TRBJ1-1, reads EAGVTQFPSHSVIEKGQTVTLRCDPISGHDNLYWYRRVMGKEIKFLLHFVKESKQDESGMPNNRFLAERTGGTYSTLKVQPAELEDSGVYFCASSRVHRANTEAFFGQGTRLTVV.

The V and J genes are TRBV10-1 and TRBJ2-1, with TRBD2 as a possible D gene (6 bases). The germline V and J ends were trimmed by 2 bases and 4 bases, with 6 bases remaining between them. Looked up from germline, CDR1 is WNHNN and CDR2 is SYGVQD (reference sequence). The CDR3 totals 13 residues. CDR3 amino acids: CASSEGGYNEQFF. In DNA form, the CDR3 reads TGCGCCAGCAGTGAGGGGGGGTACAATGAGCAGTTCTTC.

The chain couples TRBV5-5 to TRBJ1-2, with TRBD1 matching over 7 bases. The CDR3 consists of 14 residues. CDR1 and CDR2 (germline): SGHKS, YYEKEE (reference sequence). The V and J ends lost 4 bases and 6 bases, in that order; junction bases with no gene match: 9. Here the CDR3 DNA reads TGTGCCAGCAGCGCCCGACAGGGAATAGATGGCTACACCTTC. Encoded protein: CASSARQGIDGYTF.

V usage is TRBV5-1 and J usage is TRBJ2-1; no definite D call. The CDR3 covers 17 residues. Trimming cost V 0 bases and J 6 bases, with 19 bases left between them. Per the germline V gene, CDR1 is SGHRS and CDR2 is YFSETQ. This CDR3 is CASSLVSGGTPANEQFF. In DNA form, the CDR3 reads TGCGCCAGCAGCTTGGTTTCTGGCGGTACCCCCGCCAATGAGCAGTTCTTC. The whole variable domain, filled in from reference TRBV5-1 and TRBJ2-1, reads KAGVTQTPRYLIKTRGQQVTLSCSPISGHRSVSWYQQTPGQGLQFLFEYFSETQRNKGNFPGRFSGRQFSNSRSEMNVSTLELGDSALYLCASSLVSGGTPANEQFFGPGTRLTVL.